Each of the 2 T cell receptor beta chains below was sequenced from the same sample in a study of breast tumors, draining lymph nodes, adjacent tissues. In TCRdb, the multiplex PCR reads were re-called with MiXCR into one record per CDR3 protein. The top ten hold 14% of the sample, which has approximately 9,100 distinct CDR3 sequences, roughly 46% seen once. Source material: tumor-adjacent breast tissue. The receptors were sampled from a female donor with breast cancer. Some clones in this sample may be carry-over from other donors' samples.

This clonotype is medium-sized in the sample. The V and J genes are TRBV7-3 and TRBJ2-6, with no clear D. The germline gives CDR1 SGHTA, CDR2 FQGTGA. This CDR3 has 15 amino acids. V dropped 5 bases and J dropped 0 bases, with 8 bases sitting between them. CDR3 region: CASSLVASGANVLTF. For the CDR3, the DNA is TGTGCCAGCAGCCTCGTTGCCTCTGGGGCCAACGTCCTGACTTTC.

This rearrangement joins TRBV7-3 to TRBJ2-1; the match to TRBD2 covers 11 bases. The length of the CDR3 is 17 residues. Germline V gives CDR1 SGHTA, CDR2 FQGTGA. Trimming at V came to 8 bases and at J to 1 base, leaving 10 bases not matched to a gene. CDR3 DNA sequence: TGTGCCAGCCGGTTGCTAGGGACTAGCGGTTCCTACAATGAGCAGTTCTTC. Translation: CASRLLGTSGSYNEQFF.